The sequence of this T cell receptor (beta chain) was determined in a study of blood T cell repertoires in COVID-19. Study-level background: Samples came from the United States, Italy and Spain, spanning acute and convalescent COVID-19. PBMCs, B-cell-depleted T cells, or T cells were the source of the cDNA or gDNA that made up the material.

Germline lookup yields CDR1 MNHEY and CDR2 SVGEGT. The germline V and J ends were trimmed by 5 bases and 7 bases, with 15 bases remaining between them. The CDR3 is made up of 15 amino acids. The protocol was immunoSEQ multiplex PCR, while the TCRdb copy is restricted to in-frame clones and leaves out a portion. The repertoire holds about 150,000 clones, with 65% to 90% as singletons. Specimen: peripheral blood. The chain has TRBV6-2 or TRBV6-3 and TRBJ1-6; no definite D call. This clonotype was obtained from a woman in her fifties or sixties with acute or convalescent COVID-19. The CDR3 region is CASSPARGGNSPLHF. Here the CDR3 DNA reads TGTGCCAGCAGTCCGGCACGGGGAGGGAATTCACCCCTCCACTTT.